This TCR beta chain was identified in a study of breast tumors, draining lymph nodes, adjacent tissues. In germline, CDR1 is SGDLS, CDR2 YYNGEE. V lost 4 bases to trimming and J lost 2 bases, with 4 bases between them. The CDR3 totals 12 residues. TCRdb re-analysed the multiplex PCR reads in MiXCR, keeping a single row per CDR3 protein. The sample lists more than 200,000 distinct CDR3 sequences, roughly 32% occurring once. Axillary draining lymph nodes of breast cancer patients supplied the node samples. The table lists this clonotype with many counts. Sequencing input: axillary lymph node tissue. This clonotype was sampled from a female donor with breast cancer. Some clones in this sample may be carry-over from other donors' samples. The gene calls are TRBV9 and TRBJ1-3; no clear D gene. CDR3 sequence: CASSLTGNTIYF. The CDR3 nucleotides read TGTGCCAGCAGCCTGACTGGAAACACCATATATTTT.